Detailed here is one T cell receptor (beta chain). The sample originates from a study of blood T cell repertoires in COVID-19. Across the study: COVID-19 samples, acute and convalescent, were from the United States, Italy and Spain. T cells, B-cell-depleted T cells, or PBMCs provided the cDNA or gDNA that served as material.

In the original analysis: Estimates of nucleated cell counts were drawn from the amplification of reference gene primers. The table came from immunoSEQ multiplex PCR; TCRdb's copy has only in-frame clones and leaves some out. The V and J calls and clone size are taken from that table; D and trimming were inferred from the DNA. The sample lists approximately 290,000 clones; approximately 85% were seen once. CDR3 size: 15 residues. V was pared by 2 bases and J by 8 bases, with 6 bases of the junction left unmatched. In germline, CDR1 is SGHTA, CDR2 FQGTGA. This rearrangement joins TRBV7-3 to TRBJ1-6; 7 nucleotides agree with TRBD1. This clonotype was sampled from a human donor with COVID-19, enrolled during active disease. The donor label of this sample is uncertain. Sequences were obtained from peripheral blood. The CDR3 here is CASSLQGGFDSPLHF. CDR3 in DNA: TGTGCCAGCAGCTTACAAGGGGGCTTCGATTCACCCCTCCACTTT. The full variable domain, with the rest looked up from reference TRBV7-3 and TRBJ1-6, is GAGVSQTPSNKVTEKGKYVELRCDPISGHTALYWYRQSLGQGPEFLIYFQGTGAADDSGLPNDRFFAVRPEGSVSTLKIQRTERGDSAVYLCASSLQGGFDSPLHFGNGTRLTVT.